The subject of this entry is one T cell receptor beta chain. Trimming removed 2 bases from V and 3 bases from J; junction bases left unmatched: 4. Germline CDR1 and CDR2: MNHEY and SVGAGI. This CDR3 is 15 amino acids long. The data are from a study of radiation and T cells in renal cell carcinoma. Study context: Nephrectomy followed 15 Gy stereotactic body radiation by 4 weeks.

Time point of the sample: baseline pretreatment blood. Documented treatment: 15 Gy SBRT to primary tumor, nephrectomy 4 weeks later. Using immunoSEQ multiplex PCR, the repertoire was profiled, and TCRdb retains in-frame clones only, with some absent. The table shows 100,000 to 150,000 clones, with about four fifths occurring only once. Material: blood, obtained from a patient whose treatment included radiotherapy and nephrectomy. The chain has TRBV6-5 and TRBJ1-2, with 9 bases lining up with TRBD1. The receptor was isolated from a woman aged 60 to 75 with renal cell carcinoma. As DNA, the CDR3 is TGTGCCAGCAGTTACAGGACAGGGGAATACTATGGCTACACCTTC. This gives the protein CASSYRTGEYYGYTF.